This TCR beta chain was sequenced during a study of blood T cells in healthy people across ages (dated by TCRdb to between 2014 and 2017). In terms of the full investigation: In model experiments, template switching captured roughly one uniquely barcoded TCR beta cDNA molecule for every two T cells. Age-related changes in TCR beta repertoire diversity were measured in the study by deep sequencing normalized with unique cDNA molecular identifiers. Donors of different ages were randomly distributed across sequencing lanes to avoid experimental bias. Four age groups were formed from the donors: young (average approximately 15 years), middle-aged (less than 40), aged (more than 55) and long-lived (more than 75). Using the same blood draw, the study looked at two additional independent replicas of 1 million unique cDNA reads for two donors, one aged 18 to 30 and the other aged 80 or older.

The V and J ends are trimmed by 1 base and 3 bases, leaving 9 bases between them. Its CDR3 holds 14 amino acids, cysteine through phenylalanine. Only the CDR3 region is kept as DNA, spanning 42 bases read in frame from base 1. Library creation used 5' RACE. These reads were obtained on an Illumina HiSeq 2500. A second roughly 6 to 12 cycle PCR used a sample-barcoded 5' primer and a J-beta primer mix. A unique molecular identifier was introduced onto each TCR beta cDNA molecule by a template-switch 5' adaptor carrying 12 random nucleotides. Each sample yielded at least 2.5 million CDR3-containing paired-end reads. First-strand cDNA was synthesized from all RNA with the Mint cDNA synthesis kit, primed by a TRBC-specific oligonucleotide. After uracil-DNA glycosylase treatment, a first 18-cycle PCR used universal primers M1SS and BC2_uni_R on all cDNA. Regarding the original processing steps: Normalization of each sample was performed by random selection of 1 million high-quality reads, each carrying a distinct molecular identifier. Instead of being binned into consensus sequences, reads with shared molecular identifiers were discarded. CDR3 identification, clonotype clustering and error correction used MiTCR with a Q25 quality threshold and the strictest error-elimination algorithm. Lower-bound total TCR beta diversity was estimated with a nonparametric unseen species model using Euler transformation. TCRdb handled the public reads itself, with Q25 trimming in fastp and clone calling in MiXCR, and kept productive beta chains. Here each entry gathers all rows of one CDR3 protein and keeps the most common genes and DNA. The V and J calls were not made by the authors but by TCRdb's processing. This sample has just over 800,000 distinct CDR3 sequences in its table, and under 80% of those were observed once. 25% to 35% of the sample lies in the top ten.

Systemically healthy Caucasian individuals from Russia, 39 in total and aged about 6 to 100 years, were included as donors. Each donor gave about 9.8 milliliters of peripheral blood, drawn into EDTA-treated Vacutainer tubes. Ficoll-Paque density-gradient centrifugation was used to isolate PBMCs, with at least 6.5 million per sample. Trizol reagent was used to extract total RNA from the PBMCs, yielding at least 6 micrograms per sample. The percentages of naive CD45RAhigh/CD27high T cells were determined by flow cytometry on a PBMC aliquot from every donor. Turning to this clonotype: The antigen it recognizes is unknown. No much larger clone is present one base from it, and per-base qualities are unavailable.

What the research found in general, with its limitations: There was a strong correlation between observed TCR beta diversity and the percentage of naive T cells measured by flow cytometry. Because donor CMV infection status was unknown, age-related changes in expanded clonotypes were potentially confounded. Estimates of total diversity based on one million sequenced T cells were regarded as lower bounds and as underestimates. Compared with the aged group, the long-lived group had more naive CD4+ T cells, fewer expanded clones and increased TCR diversity, suggesting age selection. Conclusive comparison of naive and antigen-experienced compartments was prevented by the profiling of bulk unsorted PBMCs. As age increased, observed TCR beta diversity per million T cells dropped in a roughly linear way, and a significant reduction was already evident by age around 41.

The V gene is TRBV12-3 or TRBV12-4 and the J gene is TRBJ1-2, and TRBD1 may be the D gene, going by 6 matching bases. The sequence came from a man aged 25-45 years in good health. The sample was blood. Here is the DNA: TGTGCCAGCAGTTTAGAGACAGGATACTATGGCTACACCTTC. This encodes CASSLETGYYGYTF.